These T cell receptor beta chains were read from a single sample in a study of shared clonotypes between healthy human individuals. Using immunoSEQ multiplex PCR, the repertoire was profiled, and TCRdb retains in-frame clones only, with some absent. This sample has about half a million clones, with about 78% found just once. The material sequenced was PBMCs. The receptors stem from a woman between 35 and 50 years old in good health. Some clones in this sample may be carry-over from other donors' samples. The CDR3 runs from the conserved cysteine through the conserved F or W. A D gene is named only where the DNA matches it firmly. Where a row states a size, it is once, few, many or the class of an expanded clone; other rows omit it.

D gene: .
clone size: once
V gene: TRBV5-4
J gene: TRBJ1-1
CDR3 DNA: TGTGCCAGCAGCTTGTGGGGGGGCGCGGTGAACACTGAAGCTTTCTTT
CDR3 protein: CASSLWGGAVNTEAFF

D gene: TRBD2
clone size: few
V gene: TRBV9
J gene: TRBJ2-1
CDR3 DNA: TGTGCCAGCAGCGTAGTTGGGACTAGTGAGCAGTTCTTC
CDR3 protein: CASSVVGTSEQFF

D gene: .
clone size: .
V gene: TRBV15
J gene: TRBJ1-4
CDR3 DNA: TGTGCCACCAGCAGAGATAACGCTGCAACTAATGAAAAACTGTTTTTT
CDR3 protein: CATSRDNAATNEKLFF

D gene: .
clone size: .
V gene: TRBV9
J gene: TRBJ2-7
CDR3 DNA: TGTGCCAGCAGCCCCGACAGGAACTCCTACGAGCAGTACTTC
CDR3 protein: CASSPDRNSYEQYF

D gene: .
clone size: .
V gene: TRBV7-9
J gene: TRBJ2-5
CDR3 DNA: TGTGCCAGCAGCTCAGGTATCCAAGAGACCCAGTACTTC
CDR3 protein: CASSSGIQETQYF

D gene: .
clone size: .
V gene: TRBV18
J gene: TRBJ2-2
CDR3 DNA: TGTGCCAGCTCACCACCGCCAGTCGGGGAGCTGTTTTTT
CDR3 protein: CASSPPPVGELFF

D gene: .
clone size: .
V gene: TRBV28
J gene: TRBJ1-1
CDR3 DNA: TGTGCCAGCACCAATCAGGAGGTCCGTGAAGCTTTCTTT
CDR3 protein: CASTNQEVREAFF

D gene: .
clone size: .
V gene: TRBV11-2
J gene: TRBJ1-1
CDR3 DNA: TGTGCCAGCAGGAACTCCGTGATGAACACTGAAGCTTTCTTT
CDR3 protein: CASRNSVMNTEAFF

D gene: .
clone size: .
V gene: TRBV19
J gene: TRBJ2-3
CDR3 DNA: TGTGCCAGTAGTATCCGGAGGGGGAGCGGCACAGATACGCAGTATTTT
CDR3 protein: CASSIRRGSGTDTQYF

D gene: .
clone size: .
V gene: TRBV14
J gene: TRBJ1-5
CDR3 DNA: TGTGCCAGCAGCCAATGGACATCTCCGGGCGCGAATCAGCCCCAGCATTTT
CDR3 protein: CASSQWTSPGANQPQHF

D gene: .
clone size: .
V gene: TRBV5-6
J gene: TRBJ1-4
CDR3 DNA: TGTGCCAGCAGCCCGGAGCCTAATGAAAAACTGTTTTTT
CDR3 protein: CASSPEPNEKLFF

D gene: .
clone size: .
V gene: TRBV21-1
J gene: TRBJ2-7
CDR3 DNA: TGTGCCAGCAGCAAAGCCGGACAGGGAGAAGACTCCTACGAGCAGTACTTC
CDR3 protein: CASSKAGQGEDSYEQYF

D gene: .
clone size: .
V gene: TRBV28
J gene: TRBJ1-2
CDR3 DNA: TGTGCCAGCGAAGGCGCGGGGGGCCGATATGGCTACACCTTC
CDR3 protein: CASEGAGGRYGYTF

D gene: .
clone size: once
V gene: TRBV11-2
J gene: TRBJ1-5
CDR3 DNA: TGTGCCAGCAGCAATACAGGGTTCAATCAGCCCCAGCATTTT
CDR3 protein: CASSNTGFNQPQHF

D gene: TRBD2
clone size: .
V gene: TRBV2
J gene: TRBJ2-7
CDR3 DNA: TGTGCCAGCAGTAGAACTAGCGGCGCGGGTGAGCAGTACTTC
CDR3 protein: CASSRTSGAGEQYF

D gene: .
clone size: many
V gene: TRBV18
J gene: TRBJ2-2
CDR3 DNA: TGTGCCAGCTCACCACGGCTTAACACCGGGGAGCTGTTTTTT
CDR3 protein: CASSPRLNTGELFF